This TCR beta chain was captured in a study of beta chain features in type 1 diabetes. This clone has just a few counts. Expressed TCRB transcripts were sequenced because the entire RNA isolate underwent reverse transcription. Sequencing was performed with immunoSEQ multiplex PCR; in TCRdb, only in-frame clones are kept and a portion is missing. The repertoire holds under 300,000 clones, with about 8% as singletons. The CDR3 covers 15 residues. V was clipped by 6 bases and J by 7 bases; unmatched bases: 10. Germline values: CDR1 SEHNR, CDR2 FQNEAQ (reference sequence). The V call is TRBV7-9, the J call TRBJ2-2; TRBD1 agrees at 8 bases. The sequencing input was central memory CD4+ T cells from blood. The origin of this receptor is a woman younger than 30 in good health. CDR3 region: CASSRVDRGDGELFF. CDR3 nucleotides: TGTGCCAGCAGTCGCGTTGACAGGGGAGACGGGGAGCTGTTTTTT.